Included here is one T cell receptor beta chain sequence, with context. V was trimmed by 0 bases and J by 4 bases, leaving 7 bases between them. CDR1 and CDR2 from the germline V gene are SGHDT and YYEEEE. This CDR3 comprises 13 residues. These data come from a study of T-cell reconstitution after alpha-beta-depleted transplantation in children. Using unique molecular identifiers, the investigators prepared the TCRbeta library. TCRdb fed the PCR reads into MiXCR, producing one record per CDR3 protein. The table includes hundreds of thousands of distinct CDR3 sequences, 32% detected once. The sequences come from PBMCs from the stem cell graft donor, collected from the stem cell graft. The rearrangement uses TRBV5-6 and TRBJ1-1; D is unresolved. This TCR derives from a human donor who donated a stem cell graft to a child with aplastic anemia. CDR3 loop: CASSLAGRTEAFF. The CDR3 DNA is TGTGCCAGCAGCTTGGCTGGCCGCACTGAAGCTTTCTTT.